The source of this T cell receptor (beta chain) is a study of blood T cell repertoires in COVID-19. V was pared by 4 bases and J by 3 bases, with 12 bases of the junction left unmatched. CDR3 length: 15 amino acids. In germline, CDR1 is SQVTM, CDR2 ANQGSEA. This clone was recorded only once. Profiled with immunoSEQ multiplex PCR; TCRdb holds only in-frame clones, not every one. Altogether fewer than 300,000 clones are present, just over 90% being singletons, with the ten largest covering about 2%. Sequences were obtained from peripheral blood. The clonotype was recovered from a woman in her 30s with COVID-19, enrolled during active disease. This chain joins TRBV29-1 and TRBJ2-7; 7 bases line up with TRBD2. In DNA form, the CDR3 reads TGCAGCGTTGCACCCTTTTCTAGCGGTGGCTACGAGCAGTACTTC. Translation gives CSVAPFSSGGYEQYF.